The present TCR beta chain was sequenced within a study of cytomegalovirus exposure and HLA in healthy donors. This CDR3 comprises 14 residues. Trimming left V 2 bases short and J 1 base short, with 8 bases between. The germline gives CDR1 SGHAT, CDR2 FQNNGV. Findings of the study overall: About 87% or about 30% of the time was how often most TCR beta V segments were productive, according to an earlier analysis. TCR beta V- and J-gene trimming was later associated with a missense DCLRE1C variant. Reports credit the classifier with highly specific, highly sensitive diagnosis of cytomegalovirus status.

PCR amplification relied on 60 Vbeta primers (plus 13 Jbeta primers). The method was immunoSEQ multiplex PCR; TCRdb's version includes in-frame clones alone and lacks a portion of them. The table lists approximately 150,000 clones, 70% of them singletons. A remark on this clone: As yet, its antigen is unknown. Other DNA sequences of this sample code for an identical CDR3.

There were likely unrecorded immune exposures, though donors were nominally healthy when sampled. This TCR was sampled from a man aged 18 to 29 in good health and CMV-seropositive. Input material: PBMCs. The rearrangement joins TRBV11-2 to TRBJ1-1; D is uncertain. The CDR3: CASSLTGSNTEAFF. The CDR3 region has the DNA TGTGCCAGCAGCTTAACGGGGTCGAACACTGAAGCTTTCTTT.